The subject of this entry is one TCR beta chain. In its sample, this clonotype was seen many times. What antigen it recognizes has not been identified. Per-base qualities were not stored, and no clone one base away is much larger. From the cysteine through the phenylalanine, the CDR3 covers 17 amino acids. Only the CDR3 portion is preserved as DNA: 51 bases, with reading frame beginning at the first base. As encoded in the germline V gene, CDR1 is MDHEN while CDR2 is SYDVKM. For this chain, trimming is 6 bases at the V end and 2 bases at the J end, and the number of junction bases without a gene match is 8. The data are from a study of CD8 T cells in ankylosing spondylitis (dated by TCRdb to about 2017). As for the study more broadly: The study set out to find disease-linked TCR variants by profiling T cell receptor beta repertoires in ankylosing spondylitis patients and healthy donors. In total, the full study cohort was made up of 95 to 110 healthy donors and approximately 24 ankylosing spondylitis patients. Peripheral blood samples were taken, and synovial fluid was additionally collected from ankylosing spondylitis patients.

Results the study describes overall, beyond this receptor: A TCR beta motif made up of fewer than 10 highly homologous amino acid variants appeared to be characteristic of blood from ankylosing spondylitis patients. The disease-linked clones had a CD8+ phenotype and were found at relatively low frequencies in peripheral blood. According to the report, matched synovial fluid samples from ankylosing spondylitis patients were significantly enriched for the disease-linked clones. Some motif variants were previously reported in synovial fluid and blood of reactive arthritis patients, suggesting common disease-initiation mechanisms.

The run used an Illumina HiSeq 2500. Quantitative 5'-RACE with molecular barcodes was used to prepare TCR beta libraries. Concerning the study's data processing: To identify disease-linked TCR variants, a new computational method was used, one built on a probabilistic model of VDJ rearrangement. TCRdb passed the public sequencing reads through fastp at Q25 and MiXCR, retaining productive beta sequences. Rows with one shared CDR3 protein collapse into an entry with the most common genes and DNA. V and J calls and clone size were set by TCRdb, not the authors. The sample table lists approximately 200,000 distinct CDR3 sequences, roughly 13% of them with a count of one. The ten most abundant clones make up roughly 11% of the sample.

The material sequenced was blood, either unsorted or a sorted T cell fraction (not recorded which). The sequence was obtained from a female donor with ankylosing spondylitis or in good health (not recorded which). Recombination joined TRBV28 with TRBJ2-2; TRBD2 fits 11 bases in the junction. The DNA sequence is given as TGTGCCAGCAGCATCCCACTAGCGGGAGTCAACACCGGGGAGCTGTTTTTT. It translates to CASSIPLAGVNTGELFF.